Listed below are T cell receptor beta chains from one sample, sequenced in a study of T cells after yellow fever vaccination. MiXCR, run by TCRdb on the 5' RACE reads, gives a single entry per CDR3 protein. The data hold just under 600,000 distinct CDR3 sequences, with roughly 14% observed a single time. The specimen comprised PBMCs, sampled on the day of the yellow fever booster vaccination. Receptor source: a man aged 25-45 years who received the YFV17D yellow fever vaccine. Both conserved end residues are part of each CDR3. A D gene is named only where the DNA matches it firmly. Some rows mark clone size as missing; the rest say once, few, many or name a class of expanded clone.

v_call	cdr3_length	clone_size	j_call	d_call	cdr3_aa	cdr3_nt
TRBV7-2	13	-	TRBJ2-7	TRBD1	CASSRTGQHEQYF	TGTGCCAGCAGCCGGACAGGCCAACACGAGCAGTACTTC
TRBV15	17	-	TRBJ2-2	TRBD1	CATSREAVDRGTGELFF	TGTGCCACCAGCAGAGAAGCCGTTGACAGGGGGACCGGGGAGCTGTTTTTT
TRBV3-1	12	-	TRBJ2-3	-	CASTSGPHPQYF	TGTGCCAGCACTTCCGGGCCCCATCCCCAGTATTTT
TRBV10-3	17	many	TRBJ2-6	TRBD1	CAISNSGGWNGANVLTF	TGTGCCATCAGTAACTCAGGGGGTTGGAATGGGGCCAACGTCCTGACTTTC
TRBV5-5	15	-	TRBJ2-1	-	CASSLIEQIDNEQFF	TGTGCCAGCAGCTTGATTGAACAAATTGACAATGAGCAGTTCTTC
TRBV28	14	-	TRBJ2-7	-	CASSSTGHTYEQYF	TGTGCCAGCAGTTCTACGGGACACACTTACGAGCAGTACTTC
TRBV6-5	17	few	TRBJ2-1	TRBD2	CASSYPSGAGAYNEQFF	TGTGCCAGCAGTTACCCCTCAGGAGCGGGAGCCTACAATGAGCAGTTCTTC
TRBV6-1	15	-	TRBJ1-6	TRBD1	CASRERGQYNSPLHF	TGTGCCAGCAGAGAAAGGGGGCAATATAATTCACCCCTCCACTTT
TRBV12-3/TRBV12-4	14	-	TRBJ2-1	-	CASGPAGGGTEQFF	TGTGCCAGCGGCCCCGCGGGCGGAGGGACTGAGCAGTTCTTC
TRBV29-1	11	-	TRBJ2-7	TRBD2	CSVRGDYEQYF	TGCAGCGTTCGGGGGGACTACGAGCAGTACTTC
TRBV6-2/TRBV6-3	15	few	TRBJ2-5	TRBD1	CASSYSTGGLETQYF	TGTGCCAGCAGTTACTCGACAGGGGGGTTGGAGACCCAGTACTTC
TRBV20-1	16	-	TRBJ2-3	TRBD2	CSARDPRTSGGDTQYF	TGCAGTGCTAGAGATCCCCGGACTAGCGGTGGGGATACGCAGTATTTT
TRBV5-1	18	-	TRBJ2-4	TRBD2	CASSLSAGGGEAKNIQYF	TGCGCCAGCAGCTTGTCGGCGGGAGGTGGGGAGGCCAAAAACATTCAGTACTTC
TRBV3-1	16	-	TRBJ2-6	TRBD1	CASSRGQGSGANVLTF	TGTGCCAGCAGCCGCGGACAGGGCTCTGGGGCCAACGTCCTGACTTTC
TRBV10-3	15	-	TRBJ2-6	-	CAISDDGAGANVLTF	TGTGCCATCAGTGACGACGGGGCCGGGGCCAACGTCCTGACTTTC
TRBV3-1	17	few	TRBJ2-1	TRBD2	CASSQGLAEGSYNEQFF	TGTGCCAGCAGCCAAGGACTAGCGGAAGGCTCCTACAATGAGCAGTTCTTC
TRBV3-1	15	-	TRBJ1-1	-	CATTQDRATNTEAFF	TGTGCCACCACCCAAGATCGGGCCACCAACACTGAAGCTTTCTTT
TRBV6-2/TRBV6-3	12	few	TRBJ1-5	-	CASSSWEVPQHF	TGTGCCAGCAGTTCTTGGGAGGTGCCCCAGCATTTT
TRBV7-2	13	-	TRBJ2-1	TRBD2	CASKLAGVSEQFF	TGTGCCAGCAAACTAGCGGGAGTATCTGAGCAGTTCTTC
TRBV13	12	-	TRBJ2-3	-	CASSQGWDTQYF	TGTGCCAGCAGTCAAGGGTGGGATACGCAGTATTTT